The 13 T cell receptor beta chains below all came from one sample that was sequenced in a study of identical twins (dated by TCRdb to 2015 to 2016). The library came from 5' RACE. Sequencing was performed on an Illumina HiSeq 2000. TCRdb reworked the public reads: Q25 trimming with fastp, MiXCR clone assembly, productive beta chains retained. Rows with a matching CDR3 protein are joined into one entry that keeps the most common DNA and genes. Counted in this sample were around 670,000 distinct CDR3 sequences; 5.5% to 7.5% of them appeared once. 1.5% to 2% of the sample comes from the top ten. The sample was naive T cells sorted from blood. In light of the paper, this sample's cell subset or site label describes: cells isolated with a human naive T-cell isolation kit. Every receptor here comes from a man aged 18 to 30 in good health.

This clonotype turned up a few times. This sequence joins TRBV19 and TRBJ2-1; 8 nucleotides align to TRBD2. This CDR3 is built from 15 residues. Trimming cost V 7 bases and J 1 base; bases outside gene matches: 6. CDR1 and CDR2 (germline): LNHDA, SQIVND (reference sequence). CDR3 amino acids: CASNTGLVSYNEQFF. The CDR3 DNA follows: TGTGCCAGTAACACGGGACTAGTTTCCTACAATGAGCAGTTCTTC.

This clonotype has just a few counts. The chain has TRBV20-1 and TRBJ2-1; D is possibly TRBD1 or TRBD2 (5 bases each). CDR3 size: 12 residues. Germline CDR1 and CDR2: DFQATT and SNEGSKA (reference sequence). V was clipped by 7 bases and J by 2 bases, with 9 bases between them. CDR3 loop: CSGDGAYNEQFF. Here the CDR3 DNA reads TGCAGTGGGGACGGAGCCTACAATGAGCAGTTCTTC.

Remarks on this clonotype: This may come from a read error, since a much larger clone is one base off. This rearrangement joins TRBV6-5 to TRBJ2-2, with TRBD2 matching over 8 bases. CDR1 MNHEY and CDR2 SVGAGI come from the germline V gene. The CDR3 sequence is 17 residues long. J gave up 4 bases and V 4 bases, and 11 bases lay outside the gene matches. CDR3 residues: CASSCSFSGLGTGELFF. CDR3 sequence (DNA): TGTGCCAGCAGTTGCTCGTTTTCGGGACTAGGCACCGGGGAGCTGTTTTTT.

This clonotype showed up many times. CDR3 DNA: TGTGCCAGCAGTTTGGGGGACAGGGATGTCACAGATACGCAGTATTTT. This translates into CASSLGDRDVTDTQYF. This chain uses TRBV28 with TRBJ2-3, with 9 bases lining up with TRBD1. This CDR3 has 16 amino acids. Germline values: CDR1 MDHEN, CDR2 SYDVKM. V gave up 3 bases and J gave up 2 bases; unmatched junction bases: 6.

This clonotype appeared many times. The chain joins TRBV29-1 to TRBJ2-7, with TRBD2 as a possible D gene (5 bases). V lost 4 bases and J lost 6, with 13 bases in between. CDR3 length: 12 residues. Germline CDR1 reads SQVTM; CDR2 reads ANQGSEA. CDR3 sequence: CSVVQRGGEQYF. CDR3 nucleotides: TGCAGCGTTGTGCAACGGGGTGGCGAGCAGTACTTC.

The genes are TRBV20-1 and TRBJ2-1, with a tentative D call TRBD1 (5 bases). The germline gives CDR1 DFQATT, CDR2 SNEGSKA (reference sequence). V was clipped by 4 bases and J by 5 bases, with 15 bases between them. The CDR3 is 14 residues long. CDR3 loop: CSANVIPGHNEQFF. CDR3 nucleotide sequence: TGCAGTGCTAACGTCATACCAGGGCACAATGAGCAGTTCTTC.

In this sample, this clonotype turned up a few times. J is TRBJ2-1 and V is TRBV20-1; D is uncertain. Trimming cost V 3 bases and J 7 bases, with 16 bases left between them. Germline V gene data show CDR1 as DFQATT and CDR2 as SNEGSKA (reference sequence). The CDR3 has 14 amino acids. The CDR3 spells CSASFPLKTNEQFF. DNA of the CDR3: TGCAGTGCTAGTTTTCCACTAAAGACTAATGAGCAGTTCTTC.

This clonotype was observed many times. This chain connects TRBV15 to TRBJ2-5, with D tentatively TRBD1 (6 bases). Germline V gene lookup returns CDR1 LNHNV and CDR2 YYDKDF (reference sequence). Trimming removed 5 bases at V and 2 bases at J, with 18 bases between. The CDR3 runs 16 residues. The CDR3 region is CATSRQGSDRQETQYF. In DNA, the CDR3 is TGTGCCACCAGCCGTCAAGGATCCGACAGGCAAGAGACCCAGTACTTC.

This clonotype was observed at least ten times. V is TRBV7-2 and J is TRBJ2-7; 8 bases fit TRBD2. Trimming took 3 bases from V and 2 from J; bases not matched to a gene: 9. The germline V gene has CDR1 SGHTA and CDR2 FQGNSA. The CDR3 extends over 16 amino acids. The CDR3 nucleotides read TGTGCCAGCAGCTTTATTCGGCGGGAGGCCGCCTACGAGCAGTACTTC. Translating gives CASSFIRREAAYEQYF.

The V and J genes are TRBV2 and TRBJ2-5; D is perhaps TRBD1 or TRBD2 (5 bases each). CDR3 length equals 16 residues. Germline values: CDR1 SNHLY, CDR2 FYNNEI. V was clipped by 0 bases and J by 5 bases, with 16 bases between them. The CDR3 here is CASSEADMGERETQYF. CDR3 DNA sequence: TGTGCCAGCAGTGAAGCGGACATGGGGGAGAGGGAGACCCAGTACTTC. Complete variable domain (other parts from reference TRBV2 and TRBJ2-5): EPEVTQTPSHQVTQMGQEVILRCVPISNHLYFYWYRQILGQKVEFLVSFYNNEISEKSEIFDDQFSVERPDGSNFTLKIRSTKLEDSAMYFCASSEADMGERETQYFGPGTRLLVL.

Only a few counts were recorded for this clonotype. This sequence joins TRBV28 and TRBJ2-3; 9 positions match TRBD1. J was trimmed by 3 bases and V by 2 bases; bases with no gene match: 9. Germline assignment: CDR1 MDHEN and CDR2 SYDVKM. The CDR3 covers 17 residues. The CDR3 is CASSLAGGTGRTDTQYF. In DNA form, the CDR3 reads TGTGCCAGCAGTTTAGCTGGGGGGACAGGGCGGACAGATACGCAGTATTTT.

This clonotype turned up a few times. The chain couples TRBV12-3 or TRBV12-4 to TRBJ2-1; D possibly corresponds to TRBD1 (6 bases). V was clipped by 3 bases and J by 0 bases, with 9 bases between them. CDR3 length equals 15 residues. The CDR3 nucleotides read TGTGCCAGCAGTTTTCTGGGGGCCTCCTACAATGAGCAGTTCTTC. Translating it yields CASSFLGASYNEQFF.

This clonotype was seen at least ten times. The chain employs TRBV20-1 and TRBJ1-5; D ambiguous. The CDR3 length is 12 residues. CDR1 is DFQATT, CDR2 SNEGSKA, per germline (reference sequence). V shed 6 bases and J shed 0 bases, with 6 bases lying between them. The CDR3: CSAADSNQPQHF. CDR3 sequence (DNA): TGCAGTGCGGCGGATAGCAATCAGCCCCAGCATTTT.